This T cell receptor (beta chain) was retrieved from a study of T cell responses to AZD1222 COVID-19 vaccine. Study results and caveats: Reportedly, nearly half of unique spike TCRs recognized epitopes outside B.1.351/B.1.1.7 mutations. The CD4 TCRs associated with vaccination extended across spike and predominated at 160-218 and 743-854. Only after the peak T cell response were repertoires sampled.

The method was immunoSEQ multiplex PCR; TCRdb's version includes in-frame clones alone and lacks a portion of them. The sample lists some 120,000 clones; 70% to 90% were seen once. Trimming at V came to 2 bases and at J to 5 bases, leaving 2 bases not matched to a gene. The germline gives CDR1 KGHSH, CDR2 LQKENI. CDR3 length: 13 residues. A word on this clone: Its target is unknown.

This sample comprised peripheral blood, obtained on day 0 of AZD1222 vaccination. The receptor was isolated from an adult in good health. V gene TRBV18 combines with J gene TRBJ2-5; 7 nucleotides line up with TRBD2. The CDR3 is CASSPGEGETQYF. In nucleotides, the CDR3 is TGTGCCAGCTCACCAGGGGAGGGGGAGACCCAGTACTTC. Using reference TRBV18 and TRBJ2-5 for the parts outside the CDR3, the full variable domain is NAGVMQNPRHLVRRRGQEARLRCSPMKGHSHVYWYRQLPEEGLKFMVYLQKENIIDESGMPKERFSAEFPKEGPSILRIQQVVRGDSAAYFCASSPGEGETQYFGPGTRLLVL.